The 31 T cell receptor beta chains below were found in one sample sequenced in a study of T cells of healthy individuals. TCRdb re-called the 5' RACE reads with MiXCR, one entry per CDR3 protein. The top ten clones hold 15% to 20% of a sample with tens of thousands of distinct CDR3 sequences, about 15% of them seen once. These TCRs come from a human donor in good health.

The chain combines TRBV19 with TRBJ2-7, with no clear D. Between the trimmed V and J ends, which lost 3 bases and 3 bases, there was a span of 9 bases. Looked up from germline, CDR1 is LNHDA and CDR2 is SQIVND (reference sequence). CDR3 size: 13 residues. The CDR3, as DNA: TGTGCCAGTAGTATCACAGCCCTCTACGAGCAGTACTTC. It is translated as CASSITALYEQYF.

In its sample, this clonotype was seen many times. The gene calls are TRBV10-3 and TRBJ1-1; D gene ambiguous. V lost 2 bases and J 5 bases, leaving 15 bases between the germline ends. This CDR3 contains 15 residues. Germline V gene lookup returns CDR1 ENHRY and CDR2 SYGVKD. This chain's CDR3 is CAISEPDGARTEAFF. The CDR3 nucleotides read TGTGCCATCAGTGAGCCGGACGGAGCACGGACTGAAGCTTTCTTT.

This rearrangement joins TRBV7-8 to TRBJ2-7, with D hard to call. Deletions cut 5 bases from V and 2 bases from J, with 13 bases between. Germline CDR1 SGHVS, CDR2 FQNEAQ. The CDR3 is 14 residues long. CDR3 sequence reads: CASSPLDGAYEQYF. The CDR3 DNA reads as TGTGCCAGCAGCCCTCTCGACGGTGCCTACGAGCAGTACTTC.

This clonotype was counted at least ten times. The genes are TRBV5-8 and TRBJ2-1; TRBD2 matches at 7 bases. The CDR3 totals 16 residues. The germline CDR1 and CDR2 sequences are SGHTS and YDEGEE. Trimming removed 0 bases from V and 2 bases from J; junction bases left unmatched: 5. The CDR3, as DNA: TGTGCCAGCAGCTTGGACGGGGGGATTACCTACAATGAGCAGTTCTTC. As protein: CASSLDGGITYNEQFF.

This clonotype was seen once. The genes are TRBV7-7 and TRBJ2-1; TRBD2 is a possible D gene (5 bases). Germline CDR1 SSHAT, CDR2 FNYEAQ (reference sequence). The CDR3 covers 10 residues. Trimming pared 11 bases from V and 9 bases from J, leaving 11 bases between. The CDR3 spells CAVGGVEQFF. The CDR3 DNA is TGTGCCGTAGGAGGTGTTGAGCAGTTCTTC.

This clonotype was found many times. The CDR3 DNA follows: TGTGCCAGCAGCCCCCGACAAGCCTCTGGAAACACCATATATTTT. Its translation is CASSPRQASGNTIYF. The chain joins TRBV9 to TRBJ1-3; the D is unclear. The V gene lost 4 bases and the J gene lost 0 bases, with 11 bases spanning the gap. Germline lookup yields CDR1 SGDLS and CDR2 YYNGEE. The CDR3 has 15 amino acids.

This clonotype showed up many times. DNA for the CDR3: TGTGCCAGCAGAGAGCGGGGGTCGCCCCAAGAGACCCAGTACTTC. Its protein is CASRERGSPQETQYF. The V and J genes are TRBV6-2 or TRBV6-3 and TRBJ2-5; 8 positions match TRBD2. CDR1 MNHEY and CDR2 SVGEGT come from the germline V gene. This CDR3 comprises 15 residues. V lost 6 bases and J lost 1; bases outside the gene matches: 7.

This clonotype was seen repeatedly, ten times or more. The chain links TRBV30 to TRBJ1-3; no clear D. The CDR3 length is 14 residues. Deletions cut 4 bases from V and 1 base from J, with 11 bases between. Germline assignment: CDR1 GTSNPN and CDR2 SVGIG (reference sequence). The CDR3: CAWNPARSGNTIYF. CDR3 DNA: TGTGCCTGGAATCCCGCCCGATCTGGAAACACCATATATTTT. The entire variable domain, with the rest obtained from reference TRBV30 and TRBJ1-3, is as follows: SQTIHQWPATLVQPVGSPLSLECTVEGTSNPNLYWYRQAAGRGLQLLFYSVGIGQISSEVPQNLSASRPQDRQFILSSKKLLLSDSGFYLCAWNPARSGNTIYFGEGSWLTVV.

This clonotype was counted between two and nine times. The chain combines TRBV6-1 with TRBJ2-7; D perhaps matches TRBD2 (5 bases). The ends were cut back, 1 base at V and 5 bases at J, with 15 bases in the middle. The germline V gene has CDR1 MNHNS and CDR2 SASEGT. The CDR3 has 15 amino acids. CDR3 nucleotides: TGTGCCAGCAGTGAAGTCAACGGGATTGGGGACGAGCAGTACTTC. Amino acid sequence: CASSEVNGIGDEQYF.

In its sample, this clonotype was seen a few times. The chain employs TRBV25-1 and TRBJ2-7, with 8 bases identical to TRBD1. Unmatched junction bases numbered 2, after V lost 2 bases and J lost 2 bases. This CDR3 has 14 residues. In germline, CDR1 is MGHDK, CDR2 SYGVNS. CDR3 loop: CASSEEQGAYEQYF. Written as DNA, the CDR3 is TGTGCCAGCAGTGAAGAACAGGGGGCCTACGAGCAGTACTTC.

This clonotype was detected a few times. CDR3 nucleotide sequence: TGTGCCAGCAGCTTCCCGGGGGGCTTTCAGCCCCAGCATTTT. This codes for CASSFPGGFQPQHF. The chain recombines TRBV7-8 with TRBJ1-5, with TRBD1 as a possible D gene (6 bases). The CDR3 extends over 14 amino acids. From germline, CDR1 is SGHVS and CDR2 FQNEAQ. V was shortened by 3 bases and J by 6 bases, with 12 bases between the two germline ends.

Many counts were recorded for this clonotype. V usage is TRBV5-1 and J usage is TRBJ2-1; 9 bases agree with TRBD2. The germline V gene has CDR1 SGHRS and CDR2 YFSETQ. V lost 2 bases to trimming and J lost 4 bases; unmatched junction nucleotides: 1. CDR3 length equals 14 residues. The CDR3 protein is CASSFTSGYNEQFF. The DNA of the CDR3 is TGCGCCAGCAGCTTTACTAGCGGGTACAATGAGCAGTTCTTC.

V is TRBV3-1 and J is TRBJ1-2; TRBD1 might be the D (5 bases). The V end was cut by 3 bases, the J end by 8 bases, with 19 bases between. This CDR3 is built from 15 residues. In germline, CDR1 is LGHDT, CDR2 YNNKEL (reference sequence). The CDR3 bases are TGTGCCAGCAGCCACTTTACAAGGGGCGAGCGGGGCTACACCTTC. This codes for CASSHFTRGERGYTF. Variable domain in full (rest from reference TRBV3-1 and TRBJ1-2): DTAVSQTPKYLVTQMGNDKSIKCEQNLGHDTMYWYKQDSKKFLKIMFSYNNKELIINETVPNRFSPKSPDKAHLNLHINSLELGDSAVYFCASSHFTRGERGYTFGSGTRLTVV.

This clonotype was picked up many times. The chain carries TRBV6-6 and TRBJ1-4; D unclear. V lost 6 bases, J lost 7 bases, and 12 bases lay in between. Germline lookup yields CDR1 MNHNY and CDR2 SVGAGI (reference sequence). The CDR3 totals 13 residues. In DNA, the CDR3 is TGTGCCAGCAGCCCGCCAACTGTTGAAAAACTGTTTTTT. Its protein product is CASSPPTVEKLFF.

The sample holds many counts of this clonotype. This sequence joins TRBV29-1 and TRBJ1-4; 7 nucleotides align to TRBD1. Trimming took 7 bases from V and 7 from J; bases not matched to a gene: 6. Per the germline V gene, CDR1 is SQVTM and CDR2 is ANQGSEA. The length of the CDR3 is 12 residues. As DNA, the CDR3 is TGCAGCGCTCAGACAGGGTCTGAAAAACTGTTTTTT. It is translated as CSAQTGSEKLFF.

The chain links TRBV6-2 or TRBV6-3 to TRBJ2-7; 8 bases agree with TRBD1. V shed 7 bases, J shed 3 bases, and the junction held 11 bases outside the gene matches. CDR1 is MNHEY and CDR2 is SVGEGT in the germline V gene. This CDR3 contains 15 residues. In DNA, the CDR3 is TGTGCCAGCAATCCTCCTGGACAGGGCCGCTACGAGCAGTACTTC. Protein: CASNPPGQGRYEQYF.

A few counts support this clonotype. This sequence joins TRBV5-1 and TRBJ2-3; 8 bases agree with TRBD2. The CDR3 spans 14 residues. V gave up 4 bases and J gave up 4 bases; unmatched junction bases: 5. Per germline, CDR1 SGHRS and CDR2 YFSETQ. CDR3 sequence reads: CASSVSGGSDTQYF. Written as DNA, the CDR3 is TGCGCCAGCAGCGTAAGCGGGGGTTCAGATACGCAGTATTTT. Complete variable domain (other parts from reference TRBV5-1 and TRBJ2-3): KAGVTQTPRYLIKTRGQQVTLSCSPISGHRSVSWYQQTPGQGLQFLFEYFSETQRNKGNFPGRFSGRQFSNSRSEMNVSTLELGDSALYLCASSVSGGSDTQYFGPGTRLTVL.

This clonotype was counted between two and nine times. This rearrangement joins TRBV20-1 to TRBJ2-4; possible D gene TRBD2, 6 bases. This CDR3 comprises 15 residues. Looked up from germline, CDR1 is DFQATT and CDR2 is SNEGSKA (reference sequence). Trimming shortened V by 6 bases and J by 2 bases, and 17 bases separated the two germline ends. CDR3 sequence: CSAAIGGATKNIQYF. As DNA, the CDR3 is TGCAGTGCCGCGATCGGAGGGGCGACCAAAAACATTCAGTACTTC.

This clonotype occurred a few times. The J gene is TRBJ2-5, the V gene TRBV4-1; D is undetermined. Trimming cost V 3 bases and J 4 bases, with 15 bases left between them. The CDR3 sequence is 15 residues long. CDR1 and CDR2 from the germline V gene are MGHRA and YSYEKL. CDR3 sequence (DNA): TGCGCCAGCAGCCAGGATCTATCGGTTGGAGAGACCCAGTACTTC. Translation gives CASSQDLSVGETQYF.

This clonotype has more than one count but fewer than ten. The rearrangement joins TRBV10-2 to TRBJ1-4; the match to TRBD1 covers 9 bases. Per germline, CDR1 WSHSY and CDR2 SAAADI. The CDR3 is 14 residues long. Unmatched junction bases numbered 6, after V lost 8 bases and J lost 5 bases. CDR3: CASGAGTGNEKLFF. The CDR3 bases are TGCGCCAGCGGGGCCGGGACAGGGAATGAAAAACTGTTTTTT.

This clonotype came up many times. The rearrangement links TRBV10-3 to TRBJ2-3, with D perhaps matching TRBD2 (5 bases). CDR1 and CDR2 (germline): ENHRY, SYGVKD. V lost 6 bases to trimming and J lost 5 bases, with 15 bases between them. The CDR3 totals 14 residues. The CDR3: CAIRGGPRGDTQYF. CDR3 DNA: TGTGCCATCAGAGGCGGACCTCGGGGAGATACGCAGTATTTT.

At least ten counts were recorded for this clonotype. The chain uses TRBV29-1 and TRBJ2-1, with D maybe TRBD2 (5 bases). Germline-derived CDR1 and CDR2 are SQVTM and ANQGSEA. The CDR3 extends over 13 amino acids. The V end lost 3 bases, the J end lost 4 bases, and 10 bases lay between the germline ends. Here the CDR3 reads CSVELAAYNEQFF. Here the CDR3 DNA reads TGCAGCGTTGAGCTAGCCGCTTACAATGAGCAGTTCTTC.

This clonotype was counted many times. The genes are TRBV3-1 and TRBJ1-1; no clear D gene. The germline CDR1 and CDR2 sequences are LGHDT and YNNKEL (reference sequence). With 4 bases removed from V and 2 bases from J, the gap between germline ends came to 2 bases. The CDR3 runs 11 residues. CDR3 bases: TGTGCCAGCAGCCGTAACACTGAAGCTTTCTTT. Translated, it gives CASSRNTEAFF.

The gene calls are TRBV6-6 and TRBJ2-3; D perhaps matches TRBD1 (6 bases). The CDR3 spans 17 residues. V was shortened by 4 bases and J by 2 bases, with 19 bases between the two germline ends. Germline V gene data show CDR1 as MNHNY and CDR2 as SVGAGI (reference sequence). As DNA, the CDR3 is TGTGCCAGCAGTTCGTTTGGCGGACAGAGACACACAGATACGCAGTATTTT. Encoded protein: CASSSFGGQRHTDTQYF.

The V gene is TRBV10-3, the J gene TRBJ1-5; D remains ambiguous. Trimming removed 3 bases from V and 3 bases from J, with 6 bases in between. The CDR3 is 13 residues long. CDR1 ENHRY and CDR2 SYGVKD come from the germline V gene. Here the CDR3 reads CAISDSLNQPQHF. In DNA form, the CDR3 reads TGTGCCATCAGTGACAGTCTCAATCAGCCCCAGCATTTT.

The chain joins TRBV9 to TRBJ1-1, with a tentative D call TRBD1 (5 bases). Germline-derived CDR1 and CDR2 are SGDLS and YYNGEE. The CDR3 has 15 amino acids. V dropped 4 bases and J dropped 0 bases, with 13 bases sitting between them. The CDR3 sequence is CASSFLDTMNTEAFF. CDR3 nucleotide sequence: TGTGCCAGCAGCTTTCTGGACACCATGAACACTGAAGCTTTCTTT.

In this sample, this clonotype turned up a few times. The rearrangement links TRBV12-3 or TRBV12-4 to TRBJ2-7, with D perhaps matching TRBD1 (5 bases). The CDR3 covers 15 residues. V gave up 8 bases and J gave up 3 bases, with 20 bases separating them. CDR3 residues: CASRREGRVIYEQYF. CDR3 sequence (DNA): TGTGCCAGCCGCCGAGAAGGCAGGGTGATCTACGAGCAGTACTTC.

This clonotype was seen more than once but under ten times. The chain joins TRBV6-2 or TRBV6-3 to TRBJ2-1, with 8 bases lining up with TRBD2. The CDR3 sequence is 18 residues long. Per germline, CDR1 MNHEY and CDR2 SVGEGT. V shed 5 bases and J 0 bases; nucleotides not matched to a gene: 12. The CDR3 DNA follows: TGTGCCAGCAGTCCTAGAGGGTTAGCGGGAAGCTCCTACAATGAGCAGTTCTTC. Translated: CASSPRGLAGSSYNEQFF.

This clonotype was counted between two and nine times. The V and J genes are TRBV7-6 and TRBJ2-1, with D uncertain. The CDR3 is 14 residues long. Trimming removed 5 bases from V and 3 bases from J, with 11 bases in between. Per germline, CDR1 SGHVS and CDR2 FNYEAQ. DNA for the CDR3: TGTGCCAGCAGCGGGGTCGGGCTCTACAATGAGCAGTTCTTC. Translated, it gives CASSGVGLYNEQFF.

This clonotype was picked up many times. This chain connects TRBV2 to TRBJ1-6; unclear D gene. The CDR3 totals 16 residues. Germline CDR1 and CDR2: SNHLY and FYNNEI. V was cut by 3 bases and J by 0 bases, with 9 bases left in between. The CDR3 reads CASSEDRYSYNSPLHF. The DNA for the CDR3 is TGTGCCAGCAGTGAGGACCGTTACTCCTATAATTCACCCCTCCACTTT.

Only a few counts were recorded for this clonotype. The chain has TRBV7-2 and TRBJ1-3, with D unclear. Germline V gene lookup returns CDR1 SGHTA and CDR2 FQGNSA. CDR3 size: 12 residues. With 5 bases removed from V and 6 bases from J, the gap between germline ends came to 8 bases. CDR3 sequence reads: CASSIPPNTIYF. CDR3 nucleotides: TGTGCCAGCAGCATCCCCCCAAACACCATATATTTT.